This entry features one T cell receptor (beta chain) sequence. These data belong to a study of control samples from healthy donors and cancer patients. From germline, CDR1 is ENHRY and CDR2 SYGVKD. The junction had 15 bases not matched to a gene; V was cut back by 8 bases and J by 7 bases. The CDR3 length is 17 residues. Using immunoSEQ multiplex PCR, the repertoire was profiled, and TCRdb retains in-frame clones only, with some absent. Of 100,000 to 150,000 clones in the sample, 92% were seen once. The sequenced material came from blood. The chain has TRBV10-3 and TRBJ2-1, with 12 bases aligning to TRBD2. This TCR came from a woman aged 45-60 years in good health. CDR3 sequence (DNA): TGTGCCATCGCGGGGCTAGCGGGGGGGCTAAGTCAAAATGAGCAGTTCTTC. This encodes CAIAGLAGGLSQNEQFF.